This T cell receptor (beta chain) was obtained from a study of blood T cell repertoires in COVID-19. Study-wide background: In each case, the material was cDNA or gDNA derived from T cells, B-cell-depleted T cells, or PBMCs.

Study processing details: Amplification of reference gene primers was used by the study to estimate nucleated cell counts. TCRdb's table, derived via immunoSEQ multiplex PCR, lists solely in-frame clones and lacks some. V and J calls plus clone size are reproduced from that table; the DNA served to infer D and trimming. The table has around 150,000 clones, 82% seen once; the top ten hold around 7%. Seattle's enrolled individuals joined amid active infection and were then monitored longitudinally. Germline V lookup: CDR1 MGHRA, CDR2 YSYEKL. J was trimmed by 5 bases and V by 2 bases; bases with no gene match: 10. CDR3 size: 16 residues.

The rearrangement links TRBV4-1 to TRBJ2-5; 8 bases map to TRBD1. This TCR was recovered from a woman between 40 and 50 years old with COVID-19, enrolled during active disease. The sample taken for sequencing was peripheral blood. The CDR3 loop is CASSQRDSGGWETQYF. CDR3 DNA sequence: TGCGCCAGCAGCCAAAGAGATTCAGGGGGCTGGGAGACCCAGTACTTC.